In this sample, the clone carrying this TCR beta chain turned up a few times. The antigen is unknown. Germline lookup yields CDR1 DFQATT and CDR2 SNEGSKA (reference sequence). The V and J ends lost 6 bases and 5 bases respectively, with 14 bases between them. The CDR3 is 13 residues long. TCRdb recomputed calls from the 5' RACE reads with MiXCR, one row per CDR3 protein. The table includes 200,000 to 250,000 distinct CDR3 sequences, just over 9.5% detected once. The source of the sample is a study of T-cell memory formation after mild COVID-19. Whole-study results and caveats: A second wave of clones peaked on day 37, and their SARS-CoV-2 specificity went unconfirmed. CD4+ contracting clones were mainly CM and EM; CD8+ ones, EMRA. Clones contracting across day 15 to 85 had a balanced CD4/CD8 profile; later expanding clones leaned CD4+.

The rearrangement joins TRBV20-1 to TRBJ1-5; D remains ambiguous. Sample: PBMCs or a T cell subset sorted from them (not recorded which). The sequence was collected from a man aged 18-30 years who had mild COVID-19 (a few samples of this study predate the infection). Cell type and time point are not known. The CDR3 DNA reads TGCAGTGCAGCGAGCGGGGTCCATCAGCCCCAGCATTTT. Translation gives CSAASGVHQPQHF.